These T cell receptor beta chains were read from a single sample in a study of radiotherapy plus CTLA-4 blockade in lung cancer. Data came from immunoSEQ multiplex PCR; TCRdb stores just in-frame clones and leaves some out. The profile shows over 100,000 clones, around 90% of them singletons. Here the sequenced sample was peripheral blood, taken from a patient treated with radiotherapy plus ipilimumab. These receptors came from a human donor with non-small cell lung cancer that progressed on radiotherapy plus ipilimumab. The CDR3 runs from the conserved cysteine through the conserved F or W. A D gene is named only where the DNA matches it firmly. A clone size is listed for some rows: how often the clone was seen (once, few, many), or a class if it is expanded.

j_call: TRBJ2-4
clone_size: .
d_call: .
v_call: TRBV15
cdr3_nt: TGTGCCACCAGCACCGGAGGGACGGTAGCCAAAAACATTCAGTACTTC
cdr3_aa: CATSTGGTVAKNIQYF

j_call: TRBJ2-2
clone_size: .
d_call: TRBD1
v_call: TRBV18
cdr3_nt: TGTGCCAGCTCACAGGGACAGACGACCGGGGAGCTGTTTTTT
cdr3_aa: CASSQGQTTGELFF

j_call: TRBJ1-1
clone_size: .
d_call: .
v_call: TRBV6-5
cdr3_nt: TGTGCCAGCAGTTACTGGCGGGGGAGGGGGTACACTGAAGCTTTCTTT
cdr3_aa: CASSYWRGRGYTEAFF

j_call: TRBJ2-7
clone_size: .
d_call: TRBD2
v_call: TRBV19
cdr3_nt: TGTGCCAGTAGTACCCTAGCGGGAGAGTACAGCGAGCAGTACTTC
cdr3_aa: CASSTLAGEYSEQYF

j_call: TRBJ1-5
clone_size: few
d_call: TRBD1
v_call: TRBV19
cdr3_nt: TGTGCCAGTAGTAAACCTTCAGGGGGCGCGTTTCAGCCCCAGCATTTT
cdr3_aa: CASSKPSGGAFQPQHF

j_call: TRBJ2-3
clone_size: .
d_call: .
v_call: TRBV20-1
cdr3_nt: TGCAGTGCGCGCCAGGGGAATACGCAGTATTTT
cdr3_aa: CSARQGNTQYF

j_call: TRBJ1-2
clone_size: .
d_call: .
v_call: TRBV7-2
cdr3_nt: TGTGCCAGCAGCTCATACAGGGAGGGCAGCTACACCTTC
cdr3_aa: CASSSYREGSYTF

j_call: TRBJ1-1
clone_size: .
d_call: TRBD1
v_call: TRBV27
cdr3_nt: TGTGCCAGCAGCCATAGACAGGGTCGGGCTTTCTTT
cdr3_aa: CASSHRQGRAFF

j_call: TRBJ2-1
clone_size: .
d_call: .
v_call: TRBV7-9
cdr3_nt: TGTGCCAGCAGCTCGACTACCTTCTCCTACAATGAGCAGTTCTTC
cdr3_aa: CASSSTTFSYNEQFF

j_call: TRBJ2-3
clone_size: .
d_call: .
v_call: TRBV2
cdr3_nt: TGTGCCAGCAAGAGACAACCCCGGGACCTCAGCACAGATACGCAGTATTTT
cdr3_aa: CASKRQPRDLSTDTQYF

j_call: TRBJ2-7
clone_size: .
d_call: TRBD1
v_call: TRBV6-1
cdr3_nt: TGTGCCAGCAGGCCCGGGACAGGGTTATACGAGCAGTACTTC
cdr3_aa: CASRPGTGLYEQYF

j_call: TRBJ2-7
clone_size: few
d_call: .
v_call: TRBV12-5
cdr3_nt: TGTGCTAGTGGGGACAGTAAGTACGAGCAGTACTTC
cdr3_aa: CASGDSKYEQYF

j_call: TRBJ2-3
clone_size: .
d_call: .
v_call: TRBV25-1
cdr3_nt: TGTGCCAGCAGTGGGGAGGGGGATACCCCTGGCACAGATACGCAGTATTTT
cdr3_aa: CASSGEGDTPGTDTQYF

j_call: TRBJ2-2
clone_size: once
d_call: TRBD2
v_call: TRBV2
cdr3_nt: TGTGCCAGCAGGACTGGGACTAGCGTACTAACGAACACCGGGGAGCTGTTTTTT
cdr3_aa: CASRTGTSVLTNTGELFF

j_call: TRBJ2-1
clone_size: .
d_call: .
v_call: TRBV6-6
cdr3_nt: TGTGCCAGCAGTCCCTATATTCGACAGCCCTACAATGAGCAGTTCTTC
cdr3_aa: CASSPYIRQPYNEQFF

j_call: TRBJ1-1
clone_size: .
d_call: .
v_call: TRBV6-1
cdr3_nt: TGTGCCAGCCAGAGAGGCAGCACTGAAGCTTTCTTT
cdr3_aa: CASQRGSTEAFF

j_call: TRBJ2-1
clone_size: .
d_call: TRBD1
v_call: TRBV29-1
cdr3_nt: TGCAGCGTTGAGCCCCGGGACAGGGGGTACAATGAGCAGTTCTTC
cdr3_aa: CSVEPRDRGYNEQFF

j_call: TRBJ2-1
clone_size: .
d_call: .
v_call: TRBV2
cdr3_nt: TGTGCCAGCAGTTTCGACATACAGTTTGAGCAGTTCTTC
cdr3_aa: CASSFDIQFEQFF

j_call: TRBJ1-1
clone_size: .
d_call: .
v_call: TRBV10-2
cdr3_nt: TGCGCCAGCAGAGTGACGGGATTAATGAACACTGAAGCTTTCTTT
cdr3_aa: CASRVTGLMNTEAFF

j_call: TRBJ2-1
clone_size: .
d_call: .
v_call: TRBV14
cdr3_nt: TGTGCCAGCAGCCAATACCCAGGGGGGAGCTCCTACAATGAGCAGTTCTTC
cdr3_aa: CASSQYPGGSSYNEQFF

j_call: TRBJ2-5
clone_size: .
d_call: TRBD2
v_call: TRBV7-8
cdr3_nt: TGTGCCAGCAGCCCTACTAGCGCCGAAGCTAGTCCGTACTTC
cdr3_aa: CASSPTSAEASPYF

j_call: TRBJ2-1
clone_size: .
d_call: TRBD1
v_call: TRBV2
cdr3_nt: TGTGCCAGCGCTAGGGGGCAGACCGGCTACAATGAGCAGTTCTTC
cdr3_aa: CASARGQTGYNEQFF

j_call: TRBJ1-4
clone_size: once
d_call: .
v_call: TRBV4-1
cdr3_nt: TGCGCCAGCAGAGGCACCGGGACGAAAAATGAAAAACTGTTTTTT
cdr3_aa: CASRGTGTKNEKLFF

j_call: TRBJ2-2
clone_size: .
d_call: .
v_call: TRBV29-1
cdr3_nt: TGCAGCGTTGCACGATCGAACACCGGGGAGCTGTTTTTT
cdr3_aa: CSVARSNTGELFF

j_call: TRBJ1-4
clone_size: .
d_call: .
v_call: TRBV2
cdr3_nt: TGTGCCAGCAGTGAAGCCGGGACGGGGAATGAAAAACTGTTTTTT
cdr3_aa: CASSEAGTGNEKLFF

j_call: TRBJ2-7
clone_size: .
d_call: TRBD2
v_call: TRBV5-1
cdr3_nt: TGCGCCAGCAGCGGGACTAGCGGGCCCTACGAGCAGTACTTC
cdr3_aa: CASSGTSGPYEQYF

j_call: TRBJ1-1
clone_size: .
d_call: .
v_call: TRBV5-4
cdr3_nt: TGTGCCAGCAGCTTGGCCGGGGAGGTGGGGGCTTTCTTT
cdr3_aa: CASSLAGEVGAFF

j_call: TRBJ2-3
clone_size: .
d_call: TRBD2
v_call: TRBV19
cdr3_nt: TGTGCCAGTAGTTGGTCTAGCGGGAGCAGCACAGATACGCAGTATTTT
cdr3_aa: CASSWSSGSSTDTQYF

j_call: TRBJ1-3
clone_size: .
d_call: .
v_call: TRBV2
cdr3_nt: TGTGCCAGCAGTGAAGCGCTTGGGGCGTCTGGAAACACCATATATTTT
cdr3_aa: CASSEALGASGNTIYF

j_call: TRBJ2-7
clone_size: .
d_call: TRBD2
v_call: TRBV7-9
cdr3_nt: TGTGCCAGCAGCTTGGGGACTAGCTCCTACGAGCAGTACTTC
cdr3_aa: CASSLGTSSYEQYF

j_call: TRBJ2-7
clone_size: .
d_call: TRBD1
v_call: TRBV5-8
cdr3_nt: TGTGCCAGCAGCTTGACAGGGGGGCTCTACGAGCAGTACTTC
cdr3_aa: CASSLTGGLYEQYF

j_call: TRBJ1-1
clone_size: .
d_call: .
v_call: TRBV7-8
cdr3_nt: TGTGCCAGCAGCTTAGTTCGGTGGGGTGAAGCTTTCTTT
cdr3_aa: CASSLVRWGEAFF

j_call: TRBJ2-2
clone_size: .
d_call: .
v_call: TRBV2
cdr3_nt: TGTGCCTCCTTTGAGGACAGCCACACCGGGGAGCTGTTTTTT
cdr3_aa: CASFEDSHTGELFF

j_call: TRBJ2-1
clone_size: .
d_call: .
v_call: TRBV30
cdr3_nt: TGTGCCTGGAGTCCCGGACTACCGTCCTACAATGAGCAGTTCTTC
cdr3_aa: CAWSPGLPSYNEQFF

j_call: TRBJ2-2
clone_size: .
d_call: .
v_call: TRBV5-1
cdr3_nt: TGCGCCAGCAGCTTGGAATGGACCAGAAACACCGGGGAGCTGTTTTTT
cdr3_aa: CASSLEWTRNTGELFF

j_call: TRBJ1-1
clone_size: .
d_call: .
v_call: TRBV21-1
cdr3_nt: TGTGCCAGCAGCTCGGGACACCTGAGCACTGAAGCTTTCTTT
cdr3_aa: CASSSGHLSTEAFF

j_call: TRBJ1-2
clone_size: .
d_call: .
v_call: TRBV25-1
cdr3_nt: TGTGCCAGCAGTGAATCTGGGGGCGATGGCTACACCTTC
cdr3_aa: CASSESGGDGYTF

j_call: TRBJ2-3
clone_size: once
d_call: .
v_call: TRBV27
cdr3_nt: TGTGCCAGCAGTCGAGGTTGGGGGACAGATACGCAGTATTTT
cdr3_aa: CASSRGWGTDTQYF

j_call: TRBJ1-2
clone_size: .
d_call: TRBD1
v_call: TRBV27
cdr3_nt: TGTGCCAGCAGACAGGGGTCCGTTTTGGGTAACTATGGCTACACCTTC
cdr3_aa: CASRQGSVLGNYGYTF

j_call: TRBJ2-7
clone_size: .
d_call: .
v_call: TRBV6-1
cdr3_nt: TGTGCCAGCAGTGTAGGGGACGAGCAGTACTTC
cdr3_aa: CASSVGDEQYF

j_call: TRBJ2-3
clone_size: .
d_call: TRBD2
v_call: TRBV6-1
cdr3_nt: TGTGCCAGCAGTGAAGTGAGCGGGAGGGGGGATACGCAGTATTTT
cdr3_aa: CASSEVSGRGDTQYF

j_call: TRBJ2-1
clone_size: .
d_call: .
v_call: TRBV29-1
cdr3_nt: TGCAGCGTTGTTAGGCTAGCTACTCGCTACAATGAGCAGTTCTTC
cdr3_aa: CSVVRLATRYNEQFF

j_call: TRBJ1-3
clone_size: .
d_call: .
v_call: TRBV7-6
cdr3_nt: TGTGCCAGCAGACCCGACAGGCAAAGCGGAAACACCATATATTTT
cdr3_aa: CASRPDRQSGNTIYF

j_call: TRBJ2-5
clone_size: few
d_call: .
v_call: TRBV9
cdr3_nt: TGTGCCAGCAGCGTAAGAGGAGGGCCCCAAGAGACCCAGTACTTC
cdr3_aa: CASSVRGGPQETQYF

j_call: TRBJ2-7
clone_size: .
d_call: TRBD2
v_call: TRBV6-5
cdr3_nt: TGTGCCAGCAGTACGACTAGCGGGATCTCCTACGAGCAGTACTTC
cdr3_aa: CASSTTSGISYEQYF

j_call: TRBJ1-2
clone_size: .
d_call: TRBD1
v_call: TRBV11-1
cdr3_nt: TGTGCCAGCAGCTTAGAACAAGGGACAGGCATCTATGGCTACACCTTC
cdr3_aa: CASSLEQGTGIYGYTF

j_call: TRBJ2-7
clone_size: .
d_call: .
v_call: TRBV7-3
cdr3_nt: TGTGCCAGCCGACCCATCGGACAGGAGGGTCTGGGGGAGCAGTACTTC
cdr3_aa: CASRPIGQEGLGEQYF

j_call: TRBJ1-4
clone_size: .
d_call: .
v_call: TRBV6-1
cdr3_nt: TGTGCCAGCAGTCCGACAGGACTAAATGAAAAACTGTTTTTT
cdr3_aa: CASSPTGLNEKLFF

j_call: TRBJ2-3
clone_size: .
d_call: .
v_call: TRBV11-2
cdr3_nt: TGTGCCAGCAGCCACACAGATACGCAGTATTTT
cdr3_aa: CASSHTDTQYF